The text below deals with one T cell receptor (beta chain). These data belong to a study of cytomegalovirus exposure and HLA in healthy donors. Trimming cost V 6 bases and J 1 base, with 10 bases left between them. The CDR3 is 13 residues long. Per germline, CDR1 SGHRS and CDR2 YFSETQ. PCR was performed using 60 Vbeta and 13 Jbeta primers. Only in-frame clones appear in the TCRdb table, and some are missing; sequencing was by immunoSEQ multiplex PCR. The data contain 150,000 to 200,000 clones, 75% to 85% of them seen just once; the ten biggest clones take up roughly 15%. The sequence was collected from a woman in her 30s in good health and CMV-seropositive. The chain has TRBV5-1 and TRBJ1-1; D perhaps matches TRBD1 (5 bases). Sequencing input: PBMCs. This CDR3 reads CASTTRANTEAFF. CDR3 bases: TGCGCCAGCACCACCAGGGCGAACACTGAAGCTTTCTTT.